A selection of T cell receptor beta chains follows, all from one sample in a study of identical twins. One entry per CDR3 protein, called by TCRdb with MiXCR from the 5' RACE reads. The table lists around 960,000 distinct CDR3 sequences, more than 9% of them singletons. The same sample was also used in a study of yellow fever vaccine responses in identical twins.

Sequencing used PBMCs. Source of these receptors: a young woman in good health. CDR3s include the opening cysteine and the closing phenylalanine or tryptophan. Each record gives: J gene, CDR3 length, V gene, D gene, clone size, CDR3 protein, CDR3 DNA. A D gene is named only where the DNA matches it firmly. Expanded clones are given a class, and other clones once, few, many or no size at all.

J: TRBJ2-1
length: 16
V: TRBV19
D: NA
size: few
CDR3: CASSMWGIPPYNEQFF
DNA: TGTGCCAGTAGTATGTGGGGGATTCCCCCCTACAATGAGCAGTTCTTC

J: TRBJ2-1
length: 15
V: TRBV28
D: TRBD1
size: NA
CDR3: CASSTPGQGTNEQFF
DNA: TGTGCCAGCAGTACCCCGGGACAGGGGACTAATGAGCAGTTCTTC

J: TRBJ1-3
length: 15
V: TRBV12-3/TRBV12-4
D: NA
size: NA
CDR3: CASSLGGVSGNTIYF
DNA: TGTGCCAGCAGTTTAGGCGGGGTTAGTGGAAACACCATATATTTT

J: TRBJ2-5
length: 14
V: TRBV5-1
D: NA
size: NA
CDR3: CASKGRVGAETQYF
DNA: TGCGCCAGCAAGGGAAGGGTTGGAGCAGAGACCCAGTACTTC

J: TRBJ2-5
length: 17
V: TRBV11-2
D: TRBD2
size: NA
CDR3: CASSLVGAAGGLETQYF
DNA: TGTGCCAGCAGCTTAGTGGGTGCAGCGGGGGGTTTGGAGACCCAGTACTTC

J: TRBJ2-5
length: 15
V: TRBV4-2
D: NA
size: many
CDR3: CASSQDRLPSETQYF
DNA: TGTGCCAGCAGCCAAGATCGTCTCCCCTCGGAGACCCAGTACTTC

J: TRBJ2-1
length: 16
V: TRBV3-1
D: NA
size: many
CDR3: CASSLHVGSSYNEQFF
DNA: TGTGCCAGCAGCCTCCACGTCGGGAGCTCCTACAATGAGCAGTTCTTC

J: TRBJ2-7
length: 14
V: TRBV18
D: TRBD2
size: few
CDR3: CASSPSGTRYEQYF
DNA: TGTGCCAGCTCACCGTCCGGGACTAGATACGAGCAGTACTTC

J: TRBJ2-1
length: 15
V: TRBV20-1
D: TRBD1
size: many
CDR3: CSALVPGQDYNEQFF
DNA: TGCAGTGCTTTGGTACCGGGACAGGATTACAATGAGCAGTTCTTC

J: TRBJ2-7
length: 17
V: TRBV12-3/TRBV12-4
D: NA
size: few
CDR3: CASSPGWWDEFSYEQYF
DNA: TGTGCCAGCAGTCCCGGATGGTGGGACGAATTCTCCTACGAGCAGTACTTC

J: TRBJ2-6
length: 18
V: TRBV28
D: TRBD1
size: few
CDR3: CASSYRTGGLLGANVLTF
DNA: TGTGCCAGCAGTTATCGAACAGGGGGGTTACTGGGGGCCAACGTCCTGACTTTC

J: TRBJ2-1
length: 15
V: TRBV7-3
D: NA
size: many
CDR3: CASSRDGSSYNEQFF
DNA: TGTGCCAGCAGTCGCGACGGTAGCTCCTACAATGAGCAGTTCTTC

J: TRBJ2-1
length: 16
V: TRBV28
D: TRBD2
size: NA
CDR3: CASSFSVRGVDNEQFF
DNA: TGTGCCAGCAGTTTTTCCGTCCGGGGGGTTGACAATGAGCAGTTCTTC

J: TRBJ1-6
length: 15
V: TRBV7-9
D: NA
size: NA
CDR3: CASMGQGLDYSPLHF
DNA: TGTGCCAGCATGGGGCAGGGGCTCGACTATTCACCCCTCCACTTT

J: TRBJ2-2
length: 13
V: TRBV6-1
D: NA
size: few
CDR3: CASSSLGGRWWFF
DNA: TGTGCCAGCAGCTCCCTCGGGGGGCGTTGGTGGTTTTTT

J: TRBJ2-5
length: 17
V: TRBV11-2
D: NA
size: NA
CDR3: CASSGGPFRQGGGTQYF
DNA: TGTGCCAGCAGCGGAGGCCCCTTTCGGCAGGGAGGGGGGACCCAGTACTTC